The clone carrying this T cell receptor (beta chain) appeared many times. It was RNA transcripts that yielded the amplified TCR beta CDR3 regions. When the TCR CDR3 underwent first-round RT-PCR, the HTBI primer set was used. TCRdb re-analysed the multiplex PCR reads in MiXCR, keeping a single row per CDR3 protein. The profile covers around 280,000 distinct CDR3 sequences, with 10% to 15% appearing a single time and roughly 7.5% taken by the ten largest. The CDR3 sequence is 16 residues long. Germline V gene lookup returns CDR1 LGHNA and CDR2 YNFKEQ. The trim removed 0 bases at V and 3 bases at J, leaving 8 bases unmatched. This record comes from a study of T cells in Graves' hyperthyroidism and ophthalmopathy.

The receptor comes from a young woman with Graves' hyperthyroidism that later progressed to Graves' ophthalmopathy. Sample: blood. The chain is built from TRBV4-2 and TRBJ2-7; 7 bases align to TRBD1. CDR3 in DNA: TGTGCCAGCAGCCAAGATTCCCCGACAGGGATCTACGAGCAGTACTTC. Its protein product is CASSQDSPTGIYEQYF.